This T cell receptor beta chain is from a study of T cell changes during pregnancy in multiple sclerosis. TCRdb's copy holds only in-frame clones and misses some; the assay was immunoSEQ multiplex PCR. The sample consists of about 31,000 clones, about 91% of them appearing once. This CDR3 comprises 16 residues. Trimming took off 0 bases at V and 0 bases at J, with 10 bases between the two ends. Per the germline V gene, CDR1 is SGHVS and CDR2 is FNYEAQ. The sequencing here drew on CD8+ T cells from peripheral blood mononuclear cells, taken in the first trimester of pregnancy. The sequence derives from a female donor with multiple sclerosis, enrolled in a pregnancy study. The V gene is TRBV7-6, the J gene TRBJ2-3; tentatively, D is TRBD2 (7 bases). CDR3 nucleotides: TGTGCCAGCAGCTTAGCGGAGGGGGGGAGCACAGATACGCAGTATTTT. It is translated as CASSLAEGGSTDTQYF.